The sequence of this T cell receptor beta chain was determined in a study of identical twins. Study findings and constraints: Fewer insertions were carried by abundant cord blood beta clonotypes, but none was seen in memory repertoires. Monozygotic twin pairs showed more out-of-frame TCR alpha sharing than models estimated.

The donor group consisted entirely of healthy Caucasians. Germline-derived CDR1 and CDR2 are LGHNA and YNFKEQ. V was cut by 0 bases and J by 2 bases, with 11 bases left in between. This CDR3 comprises 16 residues. Template switching added a universal primer site; cDNA carried unique molecular identifiers. TCRdb itself ran the 5' RACE reads through MiXCR, one entry per CDR3 protein. The repertoire holds 450,000 to 650,000 distinct CDR3 sequences, with more than 9% as singletons. A word on this clonotype: The antigen is undetermined.

These data were also filed under a second study, of yellow fever vaccine responses in identical twins.

The chain links TRBV4-2 to TRBJ2-1; D ambiguous. This TCR was sampled from a woman between 18 and 29 years old in good health. Material for sequencing was PBMCs. CDR3 amino acids: CASSQDGLTPYNEQFF. DNA of the CDR3: TGTGCCAGCAGCCAAGATGGGCTAACCCCCTACAATGAGCAGTTCTTC.